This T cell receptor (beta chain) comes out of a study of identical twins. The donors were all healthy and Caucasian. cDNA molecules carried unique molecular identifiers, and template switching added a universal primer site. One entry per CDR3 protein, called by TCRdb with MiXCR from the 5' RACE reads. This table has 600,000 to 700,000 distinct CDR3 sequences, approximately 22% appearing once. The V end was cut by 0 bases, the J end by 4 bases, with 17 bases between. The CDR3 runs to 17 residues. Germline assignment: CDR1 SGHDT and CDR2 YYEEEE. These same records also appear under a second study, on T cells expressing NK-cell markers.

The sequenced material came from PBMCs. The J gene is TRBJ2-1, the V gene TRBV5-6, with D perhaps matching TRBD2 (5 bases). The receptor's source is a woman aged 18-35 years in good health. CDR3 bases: TGTGCCAGCAGCTTGGGGGAGTTGGGGTTGCCGTACAATGAGCAGTTCTTC. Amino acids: CASSLGELGLPYNEQFF.